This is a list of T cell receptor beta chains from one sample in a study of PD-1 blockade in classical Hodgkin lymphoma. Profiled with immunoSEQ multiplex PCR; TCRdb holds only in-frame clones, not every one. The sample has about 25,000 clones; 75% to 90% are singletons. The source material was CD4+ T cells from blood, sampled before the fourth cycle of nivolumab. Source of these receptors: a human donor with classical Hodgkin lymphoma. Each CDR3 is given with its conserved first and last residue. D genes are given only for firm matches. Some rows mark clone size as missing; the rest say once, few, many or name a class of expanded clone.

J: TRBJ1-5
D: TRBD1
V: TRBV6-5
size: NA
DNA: TGTGCCAGCAGCTTACAGGGGGGGATGCAGCCCCAGCATTTT
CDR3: CASSLQGGMQPQHF

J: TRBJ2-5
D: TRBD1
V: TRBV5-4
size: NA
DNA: TGTGCCAGCAGCCCCCCTGCGGGACAGGACCAAGAGACCCAGTACTTC
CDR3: CASSPPAGQDQETQYF

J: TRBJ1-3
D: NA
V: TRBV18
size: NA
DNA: TGTGCCAGCTCACCGGATTCGGGAGACATATATTTT
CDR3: CASSPDSGDIYF

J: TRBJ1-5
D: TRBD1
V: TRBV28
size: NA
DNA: TGTGCCAGCAGTTCTCCCCTGGACAGGGCGCAGGTCCCCCAGCATTTT
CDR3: CASSSPLDRAQVPQHF

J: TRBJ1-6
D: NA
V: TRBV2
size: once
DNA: TGTGCCACCCCGGTGGGTAGCTCCTATAATTCACCCCTCCACTTT
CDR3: CATPVGSSYNSPLHF

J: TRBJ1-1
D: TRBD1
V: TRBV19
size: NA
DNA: TGTGCCAGTAGTAAGGGACAGGGGACTACGAACACTGAAGCTTTCTTT
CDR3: CASSKGQGTTNTEAFF

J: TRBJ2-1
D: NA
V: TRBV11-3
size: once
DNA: TGTGCCAGCAGCTTAAGCGGACTCAATGAGCAGTTCTTC
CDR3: CASSLSGLNEQFF

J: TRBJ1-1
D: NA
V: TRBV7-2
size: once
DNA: TGTGCCAGCAGCGCCGGCTTGAACACTGAAGCTTTCTTT
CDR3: CASSAGLNTEAFF

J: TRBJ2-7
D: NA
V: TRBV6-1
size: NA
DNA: TGTGCCAGCAGTGAAGACACGGTGAGGGAGCAGTACTTC
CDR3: CASSEDTVREQYF

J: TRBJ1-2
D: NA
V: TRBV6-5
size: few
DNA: TGTGCCAGCAGTCCCCCGCAGCGGGCTGGGGGCTACACCTTC
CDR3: CASSPPQRAGGYTF

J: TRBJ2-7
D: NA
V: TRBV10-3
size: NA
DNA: TGTGCCATCAGTAAACAGGCAAACTACGAGCAGTACTTC
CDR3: CAISKQANYEQYF

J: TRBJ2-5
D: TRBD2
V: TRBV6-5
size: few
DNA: TGTGCCAGCAGTGCGATGGGGGGGAAGACCCAGTACTTC
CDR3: CASSAMGGKTQYF

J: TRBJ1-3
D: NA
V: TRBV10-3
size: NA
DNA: TGTGCCATCAGTGAACAGTTAGGGTTCACCATATATTTT
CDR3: CAISEQLGFTIYF

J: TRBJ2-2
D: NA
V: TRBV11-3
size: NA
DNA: TGTGCCAGCAGCATCGGGGACCGAGGCACCGGGGAGCTGTTTTTT
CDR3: CASSIGDRGTGELFF

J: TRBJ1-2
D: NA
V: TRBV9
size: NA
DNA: TGTGCCAGCAGCCCCGCGACAGGAAACTATGGCTACACCTTC
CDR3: CASSPATGNYGYTF

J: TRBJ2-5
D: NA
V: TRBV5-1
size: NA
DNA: TGCGCCAGCAGCGCGGGGCAGTTCCAAGAGACCCAGTACTTC
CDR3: CASSAGQFQETQYF

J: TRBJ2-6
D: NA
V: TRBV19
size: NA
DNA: TGTGCCAGTAGTATATGGGATTCCTCTGGGGCCAACGTCCTGACTTTC
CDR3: CASSIWDSSGANVLTF

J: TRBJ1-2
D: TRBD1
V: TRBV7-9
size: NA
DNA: TGTGCCAGCAGCCCCTGGACAGGGGACAACTATGGCTACACCTTC
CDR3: CASSPWTGDNYGYTF